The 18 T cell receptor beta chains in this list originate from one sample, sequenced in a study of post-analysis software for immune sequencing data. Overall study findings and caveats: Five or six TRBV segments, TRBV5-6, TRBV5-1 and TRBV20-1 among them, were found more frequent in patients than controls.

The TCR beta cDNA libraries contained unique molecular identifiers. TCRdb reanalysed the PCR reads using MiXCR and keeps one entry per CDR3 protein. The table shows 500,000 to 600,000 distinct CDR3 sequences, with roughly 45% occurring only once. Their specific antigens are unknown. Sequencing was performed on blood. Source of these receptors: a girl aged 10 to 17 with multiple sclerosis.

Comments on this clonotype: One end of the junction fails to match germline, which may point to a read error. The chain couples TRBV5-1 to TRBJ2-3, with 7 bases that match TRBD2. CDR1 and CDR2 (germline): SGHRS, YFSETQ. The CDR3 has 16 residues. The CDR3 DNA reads TGCGCCAGCAGCTTGGTGGCGGGAGATCCCACAGATGCGCAGTATTTT. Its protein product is CASSLVAGDPTDAQYF.

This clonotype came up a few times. CDR3 sequence (DNA): TGTGCCAGCAGTTTGGTACAACCCTACGAGCAGTACTTC. Encoded protein: CASSLVQPYEQYF. This sequence joins TRBV12-3 or TRBV12-4 and TRBJ2-7; D is uncertain. V lost 3 bases and J 2 bases, leaving 8 bases between the germline ends. The CDR3 runs 13 residues.

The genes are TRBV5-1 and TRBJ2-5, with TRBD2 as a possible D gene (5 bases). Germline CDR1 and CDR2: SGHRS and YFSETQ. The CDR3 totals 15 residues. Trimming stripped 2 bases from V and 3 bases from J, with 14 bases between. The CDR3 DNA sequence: TGCGCCAGCAGCTTCAGGACGGGATTCGAAGAGACCCAGTACTTC. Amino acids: CASSFRTGFEETQYF.

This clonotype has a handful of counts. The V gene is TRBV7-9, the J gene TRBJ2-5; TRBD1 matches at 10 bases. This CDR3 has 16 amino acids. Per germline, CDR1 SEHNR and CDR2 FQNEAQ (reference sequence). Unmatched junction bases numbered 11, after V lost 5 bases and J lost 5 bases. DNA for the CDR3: TGTGCCAGCAGCATCCGCCTGACAGGGGGCCTTGAGACCCAGTACTTC. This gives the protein CASSIRLTGGLETQYF.

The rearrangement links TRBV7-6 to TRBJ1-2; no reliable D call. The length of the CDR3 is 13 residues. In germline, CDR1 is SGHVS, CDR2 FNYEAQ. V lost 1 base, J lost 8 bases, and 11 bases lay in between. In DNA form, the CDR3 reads TGTGCCAGCAGCTTAGTTGGCCCTTGGGGCTACACCTTC. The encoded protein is CASSLVGPWGYTF.

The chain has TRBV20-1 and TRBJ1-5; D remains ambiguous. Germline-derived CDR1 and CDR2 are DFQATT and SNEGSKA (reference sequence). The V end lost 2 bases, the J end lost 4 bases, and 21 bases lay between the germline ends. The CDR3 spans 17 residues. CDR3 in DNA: TGCAGTGCTAGAAGAGAGGTTAGGCAGGCCCCGAATCAGCCCCAGCATTTT. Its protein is CSARREVRQAPNQPQHF.

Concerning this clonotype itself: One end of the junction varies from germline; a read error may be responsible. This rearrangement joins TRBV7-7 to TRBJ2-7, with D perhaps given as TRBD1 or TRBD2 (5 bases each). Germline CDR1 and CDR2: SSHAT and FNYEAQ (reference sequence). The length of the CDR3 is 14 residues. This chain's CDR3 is CASSPGRASYEQYF. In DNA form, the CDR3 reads TGTGCTAGCAGCCCAGGGCGGGCCTCCTACGAGCAGTACTTC. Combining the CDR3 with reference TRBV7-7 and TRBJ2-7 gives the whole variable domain GAGVSQSPRYKVTKRGQDVTLRCDPISSHATLYWYQQALGQGPEFLTYFNYEAQPDKSGLPSDRFSAERPEGSISTLTIQRTEQRDSAMYRCASSPGRASYEQYFGPGTRLTVT.

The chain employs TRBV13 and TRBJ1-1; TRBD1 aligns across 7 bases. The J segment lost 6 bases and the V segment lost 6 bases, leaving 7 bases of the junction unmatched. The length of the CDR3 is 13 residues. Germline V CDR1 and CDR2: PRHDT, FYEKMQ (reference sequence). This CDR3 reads CASREQGRAEAFF. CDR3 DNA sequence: TGTGCCAGCAGAGAACAGGGGAGGGCTGAAGCTTTCTTT.

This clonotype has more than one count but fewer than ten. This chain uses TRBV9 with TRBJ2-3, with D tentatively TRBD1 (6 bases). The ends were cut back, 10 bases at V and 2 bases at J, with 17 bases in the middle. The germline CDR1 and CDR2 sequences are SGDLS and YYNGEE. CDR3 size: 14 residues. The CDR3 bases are TGTGCCTCAGCAGTCACAGGGTCCACAGATACGCAGTATTTT. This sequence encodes CASAVTGSTDTQYF.

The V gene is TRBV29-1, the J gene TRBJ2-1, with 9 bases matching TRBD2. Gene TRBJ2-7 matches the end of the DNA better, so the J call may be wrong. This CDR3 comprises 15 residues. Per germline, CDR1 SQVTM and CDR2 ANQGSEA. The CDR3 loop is CSVARSGSAYNEQYF. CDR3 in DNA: TGCAGCGTCGCTCGTAGCGGGAGCGCCTACAATGAGCAGTACTTC.

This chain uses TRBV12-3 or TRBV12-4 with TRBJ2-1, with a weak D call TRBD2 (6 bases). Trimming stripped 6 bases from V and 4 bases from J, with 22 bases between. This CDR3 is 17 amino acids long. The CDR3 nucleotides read TGTGCCAGCAGCTTTGAAACGGGGCTAGCGTTGTACAATGAGCAGTTCTTC. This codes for CASSFETGLALYNEQFF.

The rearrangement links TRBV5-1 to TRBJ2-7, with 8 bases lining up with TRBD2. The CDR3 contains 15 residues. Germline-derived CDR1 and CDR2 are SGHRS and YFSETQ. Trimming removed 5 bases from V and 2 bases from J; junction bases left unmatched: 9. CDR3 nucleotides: TGCGCCAGCAGTTCCCCCGGGACTAGGGCCTACGAGCAGTACTTC. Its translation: CASSSPGTRAYEQYF.

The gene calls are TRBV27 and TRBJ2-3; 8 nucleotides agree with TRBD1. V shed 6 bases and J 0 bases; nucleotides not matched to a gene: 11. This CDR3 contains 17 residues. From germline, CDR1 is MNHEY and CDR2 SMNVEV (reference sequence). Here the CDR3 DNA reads TGTGCCAGCAGCCTTAGACCGCAGGGGGCGAGCACAGATACGCAGTATTTT. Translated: CASSLRPQGASTDTQYF.

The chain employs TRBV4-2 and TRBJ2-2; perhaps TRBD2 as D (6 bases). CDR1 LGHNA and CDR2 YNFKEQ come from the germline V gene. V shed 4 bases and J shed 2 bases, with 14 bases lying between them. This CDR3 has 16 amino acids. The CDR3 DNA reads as TGTGCCAGCAGCCTGGTTAGCGGAGCCAACACCGGGGAGCTGTTTTTT. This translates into CASSLVSGANTGELFF.

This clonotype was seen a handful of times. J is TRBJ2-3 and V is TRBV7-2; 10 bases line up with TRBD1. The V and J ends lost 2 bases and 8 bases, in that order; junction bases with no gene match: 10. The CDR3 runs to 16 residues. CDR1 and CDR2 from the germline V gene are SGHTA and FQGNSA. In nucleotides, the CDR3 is TGTGCCAGCAGCTTAAGAACGAGAGACAGGGGGCTTACGCAGTATTTT. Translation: CASSLRTRDRGLTQYF.

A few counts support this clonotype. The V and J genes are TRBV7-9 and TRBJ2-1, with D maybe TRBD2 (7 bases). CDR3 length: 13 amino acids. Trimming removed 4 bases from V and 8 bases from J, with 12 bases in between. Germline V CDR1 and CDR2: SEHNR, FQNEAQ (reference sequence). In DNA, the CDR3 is TGTGCCAGCAGCTCGACGGGGGGCGATGAGCAGTTCTTC. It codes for CASSSTGGDEQFF.

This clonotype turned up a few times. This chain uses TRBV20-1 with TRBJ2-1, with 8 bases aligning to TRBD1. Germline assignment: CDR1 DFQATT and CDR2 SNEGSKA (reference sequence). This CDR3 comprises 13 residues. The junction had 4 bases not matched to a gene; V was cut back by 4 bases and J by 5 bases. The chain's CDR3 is CSATRDRNNEQFF. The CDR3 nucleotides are TGCAGTGCTACCCGGGACAGGAACAATGAGCAGTTCTTC.

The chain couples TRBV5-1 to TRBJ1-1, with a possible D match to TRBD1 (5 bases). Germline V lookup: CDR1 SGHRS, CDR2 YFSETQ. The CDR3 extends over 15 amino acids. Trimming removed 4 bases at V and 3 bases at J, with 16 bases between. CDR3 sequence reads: CASSSQRGRDTEAFF. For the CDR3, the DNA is TGCGCCAGCAGCAGTCAGAGGGGCAGGGACACTGAAGCTTTCTTT.